This T cell receptor (beta chain) was sequenced in a study of PD-L1 blockade in urothelial cancer. Study background: The median T cell count in blood samples was 140,000 to 150,000.

Profiling relied on immunoSEQ multiplex PCR, and the TCRdb table lists in-frame clones only, not all of them. Found here are more than 45,000 clones, approximately 77% of them singletons; the top ten hold 3.6%. Patients had locally advanced or metastatic urothelial carcinoma. Trimming cost V 8 bases and J 0 bases; bases outside gene matches: 4. Germline V gene sequence: CDR1 LNHDA, CDR2 SQIVND (reference sequence). The CDR3 loop spans 14 amino acids. With respect to this clone: The antigen remains unidentified.

Study results and limitations: Durable-benefit patients had greater expansion of tumor-associated blood clones at 3 weeks.

The V call is TRBV19, the J call TRBJ1-5, with 7 bases lining up with TRBD1. This TCR came from a man between 65 and 85 years old with urothelial cancer. The specimen was PBMCs, collected around atezolizumab (anti-PD-L1) treatment. The DNA for the CDR3 is TGTGCCAGTCGGGACAGTCATAGCAATCAGCCCCAGCATTTT. This gives the protein CASRDSHSNQPQHF.